This T cell receptor (beta chain) stems from a study of patients and donors after allogeneic stem cell transplantation. With 4 bases clipped from V and 8 bases from J, the junction kept 7 bases outside the gene matches. CDR3 length: 16 amino acids. The germline V gene has CDR1 MNHEY and CDR2 SVGEGT. MiXCR, applied by TCRdb to the RT-PCR reads, yields one record per CDR3 protein. The sample contains 150,000 to 200,000 distinct CDR3 sequences, 25% to 35% of which appear only once. This TCR was recovered from a human donor who was either an allogeneic HSCT recipient or a stem cell or donor lymphocyte infusion donor (not recorded which). It is not recorded whose cells these are; they may come from a transplant donor. Input material: blood, either unsorted or a sorted T cell fraction (not recorded which). This chain links TRBV6-2 or TRBV6-3 with TRBJ2-3, with TRBD2 identical over 15 bases. The CDR3 coding sequence is TGTGCCAGCAGTTCCGGACTAGCGGGAGGGTCCGTTACGCAGTATTTT. This codes for CASSSGLAGGSVTQYF.